These T cell receptor beta chains were read from a single sample in a study of cytomegalovirus exposure and HLA in healthy donors. Libraries were prepared by immunoSEQ multiplex PCR; TCRdb keeps only in-frame clonotypes and omits some of them. The sample shows 200,000 to 250,000 clones, 88% of them seen only once. Sequences were obtained from PBMCs. These receptors came from a young woman in good health and CMV-seronegative. Both conserved end residues are part of each CDR3. The order of the fields is J gene, D gene, V gene, CDR3 protein. D genes are given only for firm matches.

j_gene: TRBJ2-1
d_gene: TRBD2
v_gene: TRBV7-9
CDR3aa: CASSLGGRASRNEQFF

j_gene: TRBJ2-7
d_gene: -
v_gene: TRBV6-5
CDR3aa: CASSIRDVGEQYF

j_gene: TRBJ1-1
d_gene: -
v_gene: TRBV4-3
CDR3aa: CASSQDRGAESRAFF

j_gene: TRBJ1-2
d_gene: TRBD1
v_gene: TRBV19
CDR3aa: CASSLPAGTGLNYGYTF

j_gene: TRBJ2-7
d_gene: -
v_gene: TRBV5-1
CDR3aa: CASSSLNEQYF

j_gene: TRBJ2-1
d_gene: -
v_gene: TRBV28
CDR3aa: CASSPRDEQFF

j_gene: TRBJ1-2
d_gene: -
v_gene: TRBV29-1
CDR3aa: CSVEDRERSQRYTF

j_gene: TRBJ1-2
d_gene: -
v_gene: TRBV2
CDR3aa: CASSGVDWGRPEGYTF

j_gene: TRBJ1-2
d_gene: -
v_gene: TRBV27
CDR3aa: CASSSQTENYGYTF

j_gene: TRBJ2-7
d_gene: -
v_gene: TRBV27
CDR3aa: CASSSYQASYEQYF

j_gene: TRBJ2-3
d_gene: TRBD2
v_gene: TRBV2
CDR3aa: CASSASTSGSTDTQYF

j_gene: TRBJ1-2
d_gene: TRBD1
v_gene: TRBV30
CDR3aa: CAWTGGYGYTF

j_gene: TRBJ2-7
d_gene: -
v_gene: TRBV9
CDR3aa: CASSVSPQGEEEQYF

j_gene: TRBJ2-6
d_gene: -
v_gene: TRBV28
CDR3aa: CASSFSGGASGANVLTF

j_gene: TRBJ1-5
d_gene: TRBD1
v_gene: TRBV19
CDR3aa: CASKGTGIQPQHF

j_gene: TRBJ2-7
d_gene: TRBD1
v_gene: TRBV4-1
CDR3aa: CASSQEYRGLEQYF

j_gene: TRBJ2-2
d_gene: -
v_gene: TRBV4-1
CDR3aa: CASSPPFSPPGELFF

j_gene: TRBJ2-1
d_gene: TRBD2
v_gene: TRBV2
CDR3aa: CAVIAGNEQFF

j_gene: TRBJ1-1
d_gene: TRBD1
v_gene: TRBV5-8
CDR3aa: CASVDRGLNTEAFF

j_gene: TRBJ2-7
d_gene: -
v_gene: TRBV11-2
CDR3aa: CASSFRQSYEQYF

j_gene: TRBJ1-4
d_gene: TRBD1
v_gene: TRBV5-4
CDR3aa: CASSLGQGGEKLFF

j_gene: TRBJ2-1
d_gene: TRBD1
v_gene: TRBV28
CDR3aa: CASQDRGKDEQFF

j_gene: TRBJ2-7
d_gene: -
v_gene: TRBV7-6
CDR3aa: CASSLGEAPYEQYF

j_gene: TRBJ2-2
d_gene: TRBD1
v_gene: TRBV27
CDR3aa: CASSLIQGAHGELFF

j_gene: TRBJ1-1
d_gene: -
v_gene: TRBV30
CDR3aa: CAWSYDWEYTEAFF

j_gene: TRBJ1-1
d_gene: TRBD1
v_gene: TRBV28
CDR3aa: CASSLAGGRGTEAFF

j_gene: TRBJ1-2
d_gene: -
v_gene: TRBV6-5
CDR3aa: CASSYSAGNYGYTF

j_gene: TRBJ2-5
d_gene: TRBD2
v_gene: TRBV29-1
CDR3aa: CSVPLLAGETQYF

j_gene: TRBJ2-7
d_gene: -
v_gene: TRBV5-1
CDR3aa: CASTMFAGSNEQYF

j_gene: TRBJ2-1
d_gene: TRBD1
v_gene: TRBV5-6
CDR3aa: CASSHDRRTGADNEQFF

j_gene: TRBJ2-2
d_gene: TRBD2
v_gene: TRBV10-2
CDR3aa: CASSVPGTSGNTGELFF

j_gene: TRBJ2-3
d_gene: -
v_gene: TRBV28
CDR3aa: CASSLKWGDGDTQYF

j_gene: TRBJ2-7
d_gene: -
v_gene: TRBV30
CDR3aa: CAWSSARQVSYEQYF

j_gene: TRBJ2-1
d_gene: -
v_gene: TRBV6-5
CDR3aa: CASSSEHSGSYNEQFF

j_gene: TRBJ1-1
d_gene: TRBD1
v_gene: TRBV7-2
CDR3aa: CASSLARTGAQTEAFF

j_gene: TRBJ1-5
d_gene: -
v_gene: TRBV10-3
CDR3aa: CAISEGGSTNQPQHF